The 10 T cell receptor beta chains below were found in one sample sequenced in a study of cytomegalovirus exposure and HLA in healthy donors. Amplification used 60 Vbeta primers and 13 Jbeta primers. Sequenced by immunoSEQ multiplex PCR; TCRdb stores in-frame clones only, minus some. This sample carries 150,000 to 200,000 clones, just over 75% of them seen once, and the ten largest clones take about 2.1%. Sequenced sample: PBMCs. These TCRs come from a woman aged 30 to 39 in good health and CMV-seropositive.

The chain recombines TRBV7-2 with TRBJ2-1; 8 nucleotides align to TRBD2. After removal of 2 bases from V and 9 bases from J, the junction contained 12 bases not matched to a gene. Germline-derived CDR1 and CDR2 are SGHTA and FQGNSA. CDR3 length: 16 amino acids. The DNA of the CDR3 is TGTGCCAGCAGCTTAAGTTTGGGCGGGAGGAAGGTTGAGCAGTTCTTC. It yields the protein CASSLSLGGRKVEQFF.

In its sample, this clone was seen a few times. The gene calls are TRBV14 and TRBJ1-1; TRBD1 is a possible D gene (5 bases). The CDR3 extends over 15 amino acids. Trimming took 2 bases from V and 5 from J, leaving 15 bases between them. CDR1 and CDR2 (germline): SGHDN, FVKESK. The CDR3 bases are TGTGCCAGCAGCCAAATACTAGGAGGGGCGACTGAAGCTTTCTTT. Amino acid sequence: CASSQILGGATEAFF.

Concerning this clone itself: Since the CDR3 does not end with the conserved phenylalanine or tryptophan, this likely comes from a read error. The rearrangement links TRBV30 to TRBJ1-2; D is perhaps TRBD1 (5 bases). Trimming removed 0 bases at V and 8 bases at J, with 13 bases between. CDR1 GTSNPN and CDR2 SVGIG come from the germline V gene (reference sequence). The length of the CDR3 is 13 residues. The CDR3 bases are TGTGCCTGGAGTGTACTGGGGGACTTAGGCTACACCCTC. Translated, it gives CAWSVLGDLGYTL.

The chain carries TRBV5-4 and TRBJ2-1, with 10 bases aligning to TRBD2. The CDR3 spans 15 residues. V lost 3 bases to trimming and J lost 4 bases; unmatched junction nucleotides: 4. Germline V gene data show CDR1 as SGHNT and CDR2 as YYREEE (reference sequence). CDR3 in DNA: TGTGCCAGCAGCTCCCGGACTAGCGGATACAATGAGCAGTTCTTC. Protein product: CASSSRTSGYNEQFF.

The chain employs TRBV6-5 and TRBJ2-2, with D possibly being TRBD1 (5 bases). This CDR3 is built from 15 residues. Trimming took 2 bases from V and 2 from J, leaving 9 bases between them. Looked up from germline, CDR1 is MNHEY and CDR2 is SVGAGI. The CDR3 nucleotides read TGTGCCAGCAGTTACATGACAGCCAACACCGGGGAGCTGTTTTTT. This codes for CASSYMTANTGELFF.

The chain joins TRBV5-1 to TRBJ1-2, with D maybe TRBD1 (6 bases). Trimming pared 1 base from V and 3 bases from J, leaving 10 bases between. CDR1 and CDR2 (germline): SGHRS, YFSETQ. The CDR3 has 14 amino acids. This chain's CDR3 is CASSLQGRDYGYTF. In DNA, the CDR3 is TGCGCCAGCAGCTTGCAGGGGCGCGACTATGGCTACACCTTC.

CDR3 sequence: CASSLWSDRRLPPQYF. In DNA form, the CDR3 reads TGTGCCAGCAGTTTATGGTCTGACAGGAGATTACCCCCGCAGTACTTC. This chain connects TRBV28 to TRBJ2-5; tentative D call: TRBD1 (6 bases). V was pared by 0 bases and J by 11 bases, with 22 bases between. The germline CDR1 and CDR2 sequences are MDHEN and SYDVKM. The CDR3 has 16 amino acids.

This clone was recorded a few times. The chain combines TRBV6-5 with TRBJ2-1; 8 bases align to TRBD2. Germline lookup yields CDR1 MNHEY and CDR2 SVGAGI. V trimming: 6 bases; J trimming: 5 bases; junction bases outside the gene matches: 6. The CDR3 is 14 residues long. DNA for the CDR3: TGTGCCAGCAGCCGGGGGGGCCCGGACAATGAGCAGTTCTTC. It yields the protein CASSRGGPDNEQFF.

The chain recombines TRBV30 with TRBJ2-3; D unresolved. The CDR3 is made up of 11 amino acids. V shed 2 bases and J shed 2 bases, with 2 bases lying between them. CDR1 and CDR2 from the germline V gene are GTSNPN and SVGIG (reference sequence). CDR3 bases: TGTGCCTGGAGTTACACAGATACGCAGTATTTT. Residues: CAWSYTDTQYF.

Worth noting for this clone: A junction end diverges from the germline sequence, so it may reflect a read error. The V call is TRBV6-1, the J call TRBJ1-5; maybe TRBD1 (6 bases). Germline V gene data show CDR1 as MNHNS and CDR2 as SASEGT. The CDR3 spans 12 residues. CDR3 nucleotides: TGTGCCAGCAGTGAAGGGCTAGGGGGGAGGGGATTT. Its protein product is CASSEGLGGRGF.